A selection of T cell receptor beta chains follows, all from one sample in a study of cytomegalovirus exposure and HLA in healthy donors. Sequencing used immunoSEQ multiplex PCR; TCRdb keeps in-frame clones, though not all of them. In the table there are 150,000 to 200,000 clones, around 84% of which are singletons. The specimen sequenced was PBMCs. The receptors come from a woman younger than 35 in good health and CMV-seronegative. The CDR3 runs from the conserved cysteine through the conserved F or W. Fields, in order: V gene, J gene, clone size, D gene, CDR3 protein, CDR3 DNA. D genes are given only for firm matches. Part of the rows lack a size; the others show once, few, many or a class for expanded clones.

TRBV6-5	TRBJ1-2	NA	NA	CASSSRQERNGYTF	TGTGCCAGCAGTTCTAGACAGGAAAGGAATGGCTACACCTTC
TRBV27	TRBJ2-1	NA	TRBD2	CASSLLAGENGDNEQFF	TGTGCCAGCAGTTTACTAGCGGGAGAGAATGGGGACAATGAGCAGTTCTTC
TRBV14	TRBJ2-7	NA	TRBD2	CASSQETSGSGEQYF	TGTGCCAGCAGCCAGGAGACTAGCGGGAGTGGAGAGCAGTACTTC
TRBV7-9	TRBJ2-1	NA	TRBD2	CASGGRGGSLYNEQFF	TGTGCCAGCGGCGGCCGTGGCGGGAGTCTCTACAATGAGCAGTTCTTC
TRBV2	TRBJ1-5	NA	NA	CASSVGPGQPQHF	TGTGCCAGCAGTGTGGGGCCGGGTCAGCCCCAGCATTTT
TRBV14	TRBJ1-1	NA	NA	CASSQVGQAGANPEAFF	TGTGCCAGCAGCCAAGTCGGTCAGGCGGGAGCGAATCCTGAAGCTTTCTTT
TRBV28	TRBJ2-1	NA	TRBD2	CASSLNGASGNNEQFF	TGTGCCAGCAGTTTAAATGGGGCTAGCGGGAACAATGAGCAGTTCTTC
TRBV2	TRBJ2-1	NA	NA	CASEDSTMKPQFF	TGTGCCAGCGAGGACAGCACCATGAAGCCTCAGTTCTTC
TRBV5-1	TRBJ2-5	NA	TRBD1	CASSLGGTGQETQYF	TGCGCCAGCAGCTTGGGTGGGACAGGGCAAGAGACCCAGTACTTC
TRBV21-1	TRBJ2-4	NA	NA	CASSKEGKDRGKLIAKNIQYF	TGTGCCAGCAGCAAAGAAGGAAAGGACAGGGGGAAATTAATAGCCAAAAACATTCAGTACTTC
TRBV5-8	TRBJ2-5	NA	TRBD2	CASRTGLAGLRETQYF	TGTGCCAGCAGGACGGGACTAGCGGGACTTAGGGAGACCCAGTACTTC
TRBV10-1	TRBJ2-1	NA	TRBD2	CASSESGTSGRNEQFF	TGCGCCAGCAGTGAGTCAGGGACTAGCGGGAGAAATGAGCAGTTCTTC
TRBV7-2	TRBJ2-3	NA	TRBD2	CASSVSGPARRADTQYF	TGTGCCAGCAGCGTTAGCGGGCCCGCCCGACGGGCAGATACGCAGTATTTT
TRBV13	TRBJ2-5	NA	NA	CASSLKGVQETQYF	TGTGCCAGCAGCTTGAAGGGGGTCCAAGAGACCCAGTACTTC
TRBV6-5	TRBJ1-2	NA	TRBD1	CASSSLDRDYGYTF	TGTGCCTCCTCTTCGTTGGACAGGGATTATGGCTACACCTTC
TRBV5-1	TRBJ1-3	NA	NA	CASSPGDGNTIYF	TGCGCCAGCAGCCCGGGGGACGGAAACACCATATATTTT
TRBV6-6	TRBJ2-2	NA	NA	CASRGEGNTGELFF	TGTGCCAGCAGAGGGGAAGGGAACACCGGGGAGCTGTTTTTT
TRBV28	TRBJ2-3	NA	TRBD1	CASKPTGHTDTQYF	TGTGCCAGCAAACCGACAGGGCACACAGATACGCAGTATTTT
TRBV4-2	TRBJ2-7	NA	TRBD2	CASSQGTSISYEQYF	TGTGCCAGCAGCCAAGGGACTAGCATCTCCTACGAGCAGTACTTC
TRBV25-1	TRBJ2-3	NA	NA	CASTPDQGLSRTGDTQYF	TGTGCCAGCACACCCGACCAAGGACTATCGAGAACCGGAGATACGCAGTATTTT
TRBV27	TRBJ2-2	NA	TRBD1	CASSRGQLTGELFF	TGTGCCAGCAGTAGGGGACAGTTAACCGGGGAGCTGTTTTTT
TRBV5-1	TRBJ2-7	NA	NA	CASSLVVLPYEQYF	TGCGCCAGCAGCTTGGTTGTCCTCCCCTACGAGCAGTACTTC
TRBV6-1	TRBJ1-1	few	TRBD1	CASSDSRTGGRAFF	TGTGCCAGCAGTGATTCAAGGACAGGGGGGCGAGCTTTCTTT
TRBV7-8	TRBJ2-2	NA	NA	CASSLVQGVMGGELFF	TGTGCCAGCAGCTTGGTACAGGGAGTTATGGGCGGGGAGCTGTTTTTT
TRBV18	TRBJ2-4	NA	TRBD1	CASSPPTTGALAKNIQYF	TGTGCCAGCTCACCTCCTACGACAGGGGCGTTAGCCAAAAACATTCAGTACTTC
TRBV4-2	TRBJ1-1	NA	NA	CASSQDNRVGTEAFF	TGTGCCAGCAGCCAAGATAACAGGGTAGGCACTGAAGCTTTCTTT
TRBV4-2	TRBJ1-2	NA	TRBD1	CASSQAGQGGYGYTF	TGTGCCAGCAGCCAAGCCGGACAGGGGGGCTATGGCTACACCTTC
TRBV20-1	TRBJ2-5	NA	NA	CSAASVPTQYF	TGCAGTGCTGCTAGCGTGCCGACCCAGTACTTC